One sample yielded the 30 T cell receptor beta chains listed below, sequenced in a study of blood T cell repertoires in COVID-19. Libraries were prepared by immunoSEQ multiplex PCR; TCRdb keeps only in-frame clonotypes and omits some of them. The profile shows 150,000 to 200,000 clones, 85% to 90% of them singletons. The sample was peripheral blood. These receptors all come from a man aged 18-30 years with acute or convalescent COVID-19.

The rearrangement links TRBV30 to TRBJ1-5, with a weak D call TRBD1 (5 bases). Germline V gene sequence: CDR1 GTSNPN, CDR2 SVGIG (reference sequence). The CDR3 spans 14 residues. V was trimmed by 3 bases and J by 0 bases, leaving 9 bases between them. DNA of the CDR3: TGTGCCTGGAGCACGACAGCTAGCAATCAGCCCCAGCATTTT. Its translation: CAWSTTASNQPQHF.

The J gene is TRBJ2-2, the V gene TRBV29-1, with D possibly TRBD2 on 5 matching bases. From germline, CDR1 is SQVTM and CDR2 ANQGSEA. The germline V and J ends were trimmed by 7 bases and 6 bases, with 12 bases remaining between them. The CDR3 spans 12 residues. The CDR3 loop reads CSARGQAGELFF. The CDR3 bases are TGCAGCGCACGCGGGCAAGCCGGGGAGCTGTTTTTT.

V is TRBV7-2 and J is TRBJ2-3, with a weak D call TRBD1 (6 bases). CDR3 length: 17 amino acids. With 6 bases removed from V and 4 bases from J, the gap between germline ends came to 23 bases. Germline-derived CDR1 and CDR2 are SGHTA and FQGNSA. This chain's CDR3 is CASRDPRATGFPDTQYF. The CDR3 DNA is TGTGCCAGCAGAGACCCCCGCGCGACAGGTTTTCCAGATACGCAGTATTTT.

The rearrangement joins TRBV30 to TRBJ1-4; D possibly corresponds to TRBD1 (6 bases). The CDR3 totals 14 residues. Germline CDR1 reads GTSNPN; CDR2 reads SVGIG (reference sequence). The germline V and J ends were trimmed by 4 bases and 9 bases, with 18 bases remaining between them. The CDR3 DNA reads as TGTGCCTGGACAGATACAGGGTTGGGTCAAAAACTGTTTTTT. It encodes CAWTDTGLGQKLFF.

The chain links TRBV5-1 to TRBJ2-4; unclear D gene. Germline-derived CDR1 and CDR2 are SGHRS and YFSETQ. Trimming took 0 bases from V and 0 from J, leaving 4 bases between them. This CDR3 comprises 14 residues. The CDR3 protein is CASSLGEAKNIQYF. The CDR3 DNA reads as TGCGCCAGCAGCTTGGGCGAAGCCAAAAACATTCAGTACTTC.

This clone was counted between two and nine times. The V call is TRBV5-1, the J call TRBJ1-3, with D possibly matching TRBD1 (5 bases). The V end lost 0 bases, the J end lost 1 base, and 14 bases lay between the germline ends. There are 17 residues in the CDR3. Germline CDR1 reads SGHRS; CDR2 reads YFSETQ. The CDR3 DNA reads TGCGCCAGCAGCTTGGACCCCCAAGGGGTATCTGGAAACACCATATATTTT. It is translated as CASSLDPQGVSGNTIYF.

This rearrangement joins TRBV14 to TRBJ1-2; 8 bases map to TRBD1. Trimming cost V 7 bases and J 7 bases; bases outside gene matches: 5. The germline V gene encodes CDR1 SGHDN and CDR2 FVKESK. The CDR3 sequence is 12 residues long. This chain's CDR3 is CASNTGGPGYTF. CDR3 DNA: TGTGCCAGCAATACAGGGGGTCCTGGCTACACCTTC.

The rearrangement joins TRBV18 to TRBJ1-2; 7 positions match TRBD1. The CDR3 is 14 amino acids. After removal of 4 bases from V and 6 bases from J, the junction contained 8 bases not matched to a gene. CDR1 is KGHSH and CDR2 is LQKENI in the germline V gene. In DNA form, the CDR3 reads TGTGCCAGCTCACTACCGGGACAGTCAAATGGCTACACCTTC. It specifies CASSLPGQSNGYTF.

The chain carries TRBV24-1 and TRBJ1-2; 8 positions agree with TRBD1. Trimming took 4 bases from V and 4 from J; bases not matched to a gene: 4. The CDR3 contains 14 residues. Germline loops: CDR1 KGHDR, CDR2 SFDVKD. The CDR3 loop reads CATSEAGTGYGYTF. CDR3 DNA: TGTGCCACCAGTGAGGCCGGGACAGGCTATGGCTACACCTTC.

The J gene is TRBJ2-7, the V gene TRBV5-1; TRBD2 might be the D (6 bases). CDR1 SGHRS and CDR2 YFSETQ come from the germline V gene. The CDR3 spans 14 residues. The V and J ends lost 4 bases and 5 bases respectively, with 16 bases between them. The CDR3 DNA reads TGCGCCAGCAGCCCGGGACTCGGGGCCGACGAGCAGTACGTC. It encodes CASSPGLGADEQYV.

In this sample, this clone turned up a few times. V is TRBV4-1 and J is TRBJ1-5; TRBD1 agrees at 7 bases. The germline gives CDR1 MGHRA, CDR2 YSYEKL. J lost 10 bases, V lost 2 bases, and 5 bases had no gene match. This CDR3 comprises 13 residues. In DNA, the CDR3 is TGCGCCAGCAGCCAACAGACAGGGAACCCCCAGCATTTT. Its translation: CASSQQTGNPQHF.

The chain recombines TRBV10-3 with TRBJ1-1, with 7 bases aligning to TRBD1. Trimming cost V 10 bases and J 1 base; bases outside gene matches: 6. The CDR3 consists of 13 residues. Germline V lookup: CDR1 ENHRY, CDR2 SYGVKD. The CDR3 DNA follows: TGTGCCACCGTACAGGGGCAGAACACTGAAGCTTTCTTT. Protein sequence: CATVQGQNTEAFF.

The chain joins TRBV5-1 to TRBJ2-7; TRBD1 might be the D (9 bases). Germline values: CDR1 SGHRS, CDR2 YFSETQ. The CDR3 is 15 amino acids. Between the trimmed V and J ends, which lost 4 bases and 1 base, there was a span of 15 bases. The CDR3 is CASSPGGTGSYEQYV. CDR3 DNA sequence: TGCGCCAGCAGCCCGGGAGGGACAGGGTCCTACGAGCAGTACGTC.

Details on this clone: Mismatch with germline at one junction end may stem from a read error. The J gene is TRBJ1-6, the V gene TRBV3-1 (or the pseudogene TRBV3-2); 10 bases align to TRBD1. The CDR3 runs to 16 residues. Germline loops: CDR1 LGHDT, CDR2 YNNKEL (reference sequence). The CDR3 sequence is CASSPRTGGYISPLHF. Written as DNA, the CDR3 is TGTGCCAGCAGCCCCCGGACAGGGGGTTATATTTCACCCCTCCACTTT.

The rearrangement joins TRBV6-5 to TRBJ2-1; 10 bases align to TRBD1. CDR3 length: 15 amino acids. The germline V gene has CDR1 MNHEY and CDR2 SVGAGI. Trimming cost V 4 bases and J 6 bases; bases outside gene matches: 6. The chain's CDR3 is CASSWDRGLGNEQFF. Here the CDR3 DNA reads TGTGCCAGCAGTTGGGACAGGGGTCTCGGCAATGAGCAGTTCTTC.

The chain uses TRBV13 and TRBJ2-2, with 9 bases identical to TRBD1. The CDR3 extends over 16 amino acids. Trimming at V came to 6 bases and at J to 6 bases, leaving 11 bases not matched to a gene. Germline V CDR1 and CDR2: PRHDT, FYEKMQ (reference sequence). The CDR3 bases are TGTGCCAGCAGGAAGAGCGGGACAGGGCTCTCCGGGGAGCTGTTTTTT. It encodes CASRKSGTGLSGELFF.

J is TRBJ2-5 and V is TRBV7-2; 7 bases align to TRBD2. The length of the CDR3 is 14 residues. V dropped 5 bases and J dropped 2; count of bases not matched to a gene: 5. Germline CDR1 is SGHTA and CDR2 is FQGNSA. The CDR3 region is CASSPAGIQETQYF. Here the CDR3 DNA reads TGTGCCAGCAGCCCAGCGGGAATACAAGAGACCCAGTACTTC.

In this sample, this clone turned up a few times. The chain is built from TRBV7-8 and TRBJ1-5; D might be TRBD1 (5 bases). Trimming removed 6 bases at V and 5 bases at J, with 11 bases between. The CDR3 has 13 amino acids. Germline lookup yields CDR1 SGHVS and CDR2 FQNEAQ. CDR3 coding DNA: TGTGCCAGCAGGGGTGGGGCGGATCAGCCCCAGCATTTT. Residues: CASRGGADQPQHF.

This clone was detected a few times. The J gene is TRBJ2-2, the V gene TRBV5-4; a possible D gene is TRBD2 (5 bases). Trimming took 5 bases from V and 4 from J, leaving 15 bases between them. CDR1 is SGHNT and CDR2 is YYREEE in the germline V gene (reference sequence). This CDR3 comprises 15 residues. The DNA for the CDR3 is TGTGCCAGCAGGGCGGGCTACCTCAGCACCGGGGAGCTGTTTTTT. Residues: CASRAGYLSTGELFF.

This clone was seen just once. The rearrangement joins TRBV7-9 to TRBJ2-3; tentatively, D is TRBD2 (5 bases). CDR3 size: 13 residues. V was trimmed by 3 bases and J by 4 bases, leaving 8 bases between them. The germline CDR1 and CDR2 sequences are SEHNR and FQNEAQ (reference sequence). The CDR3 spells CASSFRESDTQYF. CDR3 nucleotide sequence: TGTGCCAGCAGCTTCCGGGAATCAGATACGCAGTATTTT.

This chain links TRBV9 with TRBJ2-3, with 14 bases fitting TRBD2. Germline trimming cut 5 bases from V and 5 bases from J; bases unmatched to any gene: 25. The CDR3 length is 22 residues. CDR1 and CDR2 (germline): SGDLS, YYNGEE. CDR3 sequence (DNA): TGTGCCAGCAGTCCCGGACTAGCGGGGGGAACCATCTATAATGCAGGATTAGATACGCAGTATTTT. It translates to CASSPGLAGGTIYNAGLDTQYF. The complete variable domain, with remaining parts taken from reference TRBV9 and TRBJ2-3, reads DSGVTQTPKHLITATGQRVTLRCSPRSGDLSVYWYQQSLDQGLQFLIQYYNGEERAKGNILERFSAQQFPDLHSELNLSSLELGDSALYFCASSPGLAGGTIYNAGLDTQYFGPGTRLTVL.

The chain recombines TRBV4-1 with TRBJ1-5; 10 nucleotides agree with TRBD1. The trim removed 3 bases at V and 2 bases at J, leaving 4 bases unmatched. CDR3 length: 16 residues. Germline values: CDR1 MGHRA, CDR2 YSYEKL. The CDR3 loop reads CASSQGDRGRNQPQHF. Written as DNA, the CDR3 is TGCGCCAGCAGCCAGGGCGACAGGGGGCGCAATCAGCCCCAGCATTTT.

The chain combines TRBV7-8 with TRBJ1-1; 7 nucleotides agree with TRBD1. Germline trimming cut 2 bases from V and 5 bases from J; bases unmatched to any gene: 8. This CDR3 region has 15 residues. The V gene's germline CDR1 is SGHVS and CDR2 FQNEAQ. CDR3 sequence reads: CASSLPSTGNTEAFF. The CDR3 nucleotides are TGTGCCAGCAGCTTACCCTCGACAGGGAATACTGAAGCTTTCTTT.

This chain uses TRBV23-1 with TRBJ1-5, with 7 bases identical to TRBD1. TRBV23-1 is an open reading frame, and its role is uncertain. V was clipped by 4 bases and J by 0 bases; unmatched bases: 9. The CDR3 runs 17 residues. CDR3 nucleotides: TGCGCCAGCAGTCCCCACATCGGGACAGTTAGCAATCAGCCCCAGCATTTT. It specifies CASSPHIGTVSNQPQHF.

The chain recombines TRBV7-8 with TRBJ1-2; D perhaps matches TRBD1 (5 bases). The germline V gene encodes CDR1 SGHVS and CDR2 FQNEAQ. The CDR3 contains 16 residues. Deletions cut 1 base from V and 1 base from J, with 13 bases between. The CDR3 DNA follows: TGTGCCAGCAGCTTAGTACGACAGAATTTTAACTATGGCTACACCTTC. The encoded protein is CASSLVRQNFNYGYTF.

The chain employs TRBV2 and TRBJ2-2; maybe TRBD2 (5 bases). Germline V lookup: CDR1 SNHLY, CDR2 FYNNEI. V was pared by 7 bases and J by 7 bases, with 10 bases between. The CDR3 runs to 12 residues. The CDR3 DNA follows: TGTGCCAGCATGAGGGAAAACGGGGAGCTGTTTTTT. The encoded protein is CASMRENGELFF.

The table lists this clone with a count of one. The chain combines TRBV14 with TRBJ1-1; the D is unclear. In germline, CDR1 is SGHDN, CDR2 FVKESK. The V end was cut by 0 bases, the J end by 7 bases, with 9 bases between. The CDR3 is 13 amino acids. The CDR3 nucleotides are TGTGCCAGCAGCCAAGAACTCTACTTTGAAGCTTTCTTT. It is translated as CASSQELYFEAFF.

The chain carries TRBV10-2 and TRBJ2-7; TRBD2 is a possible D gene (6 bases). Trimming left V 8 bases short and J 5 bases short, with 7 bases between. Looked up from germline, CDR1 is WSHSY and CDR2 is SAAADI. This CDR3 region has 10 residues. The CDR3 loop reads CASGRHEQYF. Written as DNA, the CDR3 is TGCGCCAGCGGGAGGCACGAGCAGTACTTC.

The chain combines TRBV11-2 with TRBJ2-1; 14 nucleotides line up with TRBD2. From germline, CDR1 is SGHAT and CDR2 FQNNGV. This CDR3 region has 16 residues. V gave up 5 bases and J gave up 8 bases; unmatched junction bases: 8. This CDR3 is CASSQRLAGGFDEQFF. Written as DNA, the CDR3 is TGTGCCAGCAGCCAGAGACTAGCGGGGGGGTTCGATGAGCAGTTCTTC.

The chain carries TRBV5-4 and TRBJ2-1; 11 bases match TRBD1. CDR3 size: 14 residues. Germline V gives CDR1 SGHNT, CDR2 YYREEE (reference sequence). With 4 bases clipped from V and 5 bases from J, the junction kept 2 bases outside the gene matches. The CDR3 is CASSQGQGDNEQFF. The CDR3 bases are TGTGCCAGCAGCCAGGGACAGGGGGACAATGAGCAGTTCTTC.